This T cell receptor (beta chain) was captured by sequencing in a study of blood T cell repertoires in COVID-19. Background on the study: The United States, Italy and Spain provided the acute and convalescent COVID-19 samples. T cells, B-cell-depleted T cells, or PBMCs provided the cDNA or gDNA that served as material.

This clone was detected once. Per the authors' pipeline: It was from reference gene primer amplification that nucleated cell counts were estimated. Clones were read by immunoSEQ multiplex PCR, and TCRdb kept only the in-frame ones, dropping some. V, J and clone size were drawn from that table, and D and trimming were deduced from the DNA. Of tens of thousands of clones listed, roughly 77% are singletons. CDR3 length: 15 amino acids. The sequencing input was peripheral blood. This clonotype was obtained from a human donor in a cohort sampled during active COVID-19. The rearrangement links TRBV21-1 to TRBJ2-7; the table's D call of TRBD2 was not tested on the DNA. TRBV21-1 is a listed pseudogene. The CDR3 protein is CASSKGRTFWAEQYF. CDR3 nucleotides: TGTGCCAGCAGCAAAGGACGGACTTTCTGGGCCGAGCAGTACTTC.